This is a list of T cell receptor beta chains from one sample in a study of tumor-infiltrating lymphocytes in primary liver carcinoma. TCRdb ran MiXCR on the multiplex PCR reads and lists one entry per CDR3 protein. The table records around 25,000 distinct CDR3 sequences, roughly four fifths of them present only once. Sequenced input: liver tumor tissue from sampling region 3. The receptors derive from a man aged 40-55 years with primary liver carcinoma and hepatitis B virus infection. Both conserved end residues are part of each CDR3.

TRBJ2-3	TRBV11-2	CASSLMGAISSSTDTQYF
TRBJ2-7	TRBV6-2/TRBV6-3	CAGRIRDEQYF
TRBJ2-7	TRBV6-2/TRBV6-3	CANSPPGGEQYF
NA	TRBV28	CASSLSWVSNQSQYF
TRBJ2-7	TRBV4-2	CTSSQGVNGQYF
TRBJ2-7	TRBV4-1	CASGPSPGTRSSYEQYF
TRBJ2-2	TRBV7-6	CTSSLAPITGELFF
TRBJ2-1	TRBV11-2	CASNHRGLRNSYTEQFF
TRBJ2-5	TRBV12-3/TRBV12-4	CASSLKGTQYF
TRBJ2-2	TRBV4-3	CASSQNPKGDPRELFF
TRBJ1-1	TRBV4-2	CASSQEYEQGFWSEAFF
TRBJ1-2	TRBV12-3/TRBV12-4	CASSSRGPGQKVYGYTF
TRBJ1-1	TRBV11-2	CASSPYPVTEAFF